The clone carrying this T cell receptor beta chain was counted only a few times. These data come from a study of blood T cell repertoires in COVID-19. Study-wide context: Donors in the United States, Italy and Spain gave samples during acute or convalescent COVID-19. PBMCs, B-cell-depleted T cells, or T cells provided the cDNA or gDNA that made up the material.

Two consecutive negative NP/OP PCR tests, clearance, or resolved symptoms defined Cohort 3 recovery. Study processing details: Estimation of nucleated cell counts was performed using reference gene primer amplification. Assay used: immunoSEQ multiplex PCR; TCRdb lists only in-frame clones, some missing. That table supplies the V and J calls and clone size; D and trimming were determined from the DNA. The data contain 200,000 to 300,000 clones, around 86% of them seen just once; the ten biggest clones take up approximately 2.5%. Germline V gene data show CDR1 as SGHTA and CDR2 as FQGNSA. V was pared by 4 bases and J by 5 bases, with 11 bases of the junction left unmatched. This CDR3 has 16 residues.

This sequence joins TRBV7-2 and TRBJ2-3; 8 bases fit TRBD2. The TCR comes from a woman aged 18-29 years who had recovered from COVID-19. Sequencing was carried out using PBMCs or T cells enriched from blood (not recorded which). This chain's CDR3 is CASSWLGGAGKDTQYF. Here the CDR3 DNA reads TGTGCCAGCAGCTGGCTCGGGGGGGCCGGTAAAGATACGCAGTATTTT.